These 16 T cell receptor beta chains were sequenced from one sample in a study of blood T cell repertoires in COVID-19. Using immunoSEQ multiplex PCR, the repertoire was profiled, and TCRdb retains in-frame clones only, with some absent. The repertoire holds over 110,000 clones, with under 90% as singletons. The material sequenced was peripheral blood. These receptor sequences come from a human donor in a cohort sampled during active COVID-19.

The J gene is TRBJ2-5, the V gene TRBV18; 9 bases match TRBD2. V gave up 3 bases and J gave up 2 bases; unmatched junction bases: 4. This CDR3 is 15 amino acids long. CDR1 and CDR2 from the germline V gene are KGHSH and LQKENI. The CDR3 DNA reads as TGTGCCAGCTCACCGGTGGGACTAGCTCAAGAGACCCAGTACTTC. Amino acids: CASSPVGLAQETQYF.

This clone was detected only a few times. The chain recombines TRBV27 with TRBJ2-7; D is possibly TRBD2 (6 bases). Germline values: CDR1 MNHEY, CDR2 SMNVEV (reference sequence). The germline V and J ends were trimmed by 6 bases and 3 bases, with 15 bases remaining between them. CDR3 length equals 14 residues. CDR3 in amino acids: CASRDRAGNYEQYF. The CDR3 DNA reads as TGTGCCAGCAGGGACCGAGCGGGTAACTACGAGCAGTACTTC.

This clone was seen only a few times. V is TRBV19 and J is TRBJ1-2; D remains unclear. Looked up from germline, CDR1 is LNHDA and CDR2 is SQIVND (reference sequence). CDR3 length: 13 amino acids. The V end lost 1 base, the J end lost 3 bases, and 6 bases lay between the germline ends. The CDR3 coding sequence is TGTGCCAGTAGTATAGTTGGCTACTATGGCTACACCTTC. Translated, it gives CASSIVGYYGYTF. The whole variable domain, remainder taken from reference TRBV19 and TRBJ1-2, is DGGITQSPKYLFRKEGQNVTLSCEQNLNHDAMYWYRQDPGQGLRLIYYSQIVNDFQKGDIAEGYSVSREKKESFPLTVTSAQKNPTAFYLCASSIVGYYGYTFGSGTRLTVV.

This chain connects TRBV6-2 or TRBV6-3 to TRBJ2-7; D call uncertain. V was cut by 6 bases and J by 2 bases, with 17 bases left in between. The CDR3 length is 15 residues. From germline, CDR1 is MNHEY and CDR2 SVGEGT. DNA of the CDR3: TGTGCCAGCAGCCCCACACAAATACCCACCTACGAGCAGTACTTC. Protein sequence: CASSPTQIPTYEQYF.

The V gene is TRBV28, the J gene TRBJ2-7, with 9 bases lining up with TRBD2. This CDR3 has 14 amino acids. The V gene's germline CDR1 is MDHEN and CDR2 SYDVKM. V dropped 6 bases and J dropped 3; count of bases not matched to a gene: 6. The CDR3 region is CASRPGLAVYEQYF. CDR3 nucleotides: TGTGCCAGCAGACCGGGACTAGCCGTCTACGAGCAGTACTTC.

This clone was counted a few times. The chain couples TRBV7-9 to TRBJ2-7; 8 nucleotides line up with TRBD2. The CDR3 has 13 amino acids. J lost 5 bases, V lost 4 bases, and 4 bases had no gene match. Per the germline V gene, CDR1 is SEHNR and CDR2 is FQNEAQ (reference sequence). The CDR3 coding sequence is TGTGCCAGCAGCTCGGGACTAGATCACGAGCAGTACTTC. Residues: CASSSGLDHEQYF. Complete variable domain (other parts from reference TRBV7-9 and TRBJ2-7): DTGVSQNPRHKITKRGQNVTFRCDPISEHNRLYWYRQTLGQGPEFLTYFQNEAQLEKSRLLSDRFSAERPKGSFSTLEIQRTEQGDSAMYLCASSSGLDHEQYFGPGTRLTVT.

The V call is TRBV5-1, the J call TRBJ2-6, with D perhaps matching TRBD1 (6 bases). Per germline, CDR1 SGHRS and CDR2 YFSETQ. This CDR3 comprises 16 residues. Trimming took 0 bases from V and 4 from J, leaving 11 bases between them. CDR3 bases: TGCGCCAGCAGCTTGGTGTCAGGGGACGGGGCCAACGTCCTGACTTTC. Translated: CASSLVSGDGANVLTF.

The CDR3 DNA is TGCAGTGCTAGTCATGTCTCTGGGGCCAACGTCCTGACTTTC. Amino acid sequence: CSASHVSGANVLTF. The gene calls are TRBV20-1 and TRBJ2-6; no clear D. V was cut by 3 bases and J by 0 bases, with 6 bases left in between. The CDR3 length is 14 residues. Germline values: CDR1 DFQATT, CDR2 SNEGSKA (reference sequence).

The chain joins TRBV4-3 to TRBJ2-3, with a possible D match to TRBD1 (6 bases). The CDR3 spans 16 residues. Germline V gene sequence: CDR1 LGHNA, CDR2 YSLEER. Deletions cut 4 bases from V and 1 base from J, with 15 bases between. CDR3 coding DNA: TGCGCCAGCAGCCGCAAGACACAGGGTGGCACAGATACGCAGTATTTT. This gives the protein CASSRKTQGGTDTQYF.

This clone was observed a handful of times. J is TRBJ1-1 and V is TRBV13; no definite D call. Per the germline V gene, CDR1 is PRHDT and CDR2 is FYEKMQ (reference sequence). The CDR3 length is 16 residues. Trimming cost V 2 bases and J 3 bases, with 16 bases left between them. CDR3 amino acids: CASSLTIDTPYTEAFF. The CDR3 DNA follows: TGTGCCAGCAGCTTAACCATCGACACACCTTACACTGAAGCTTTCTTT.

This clone was recorded at least ten times. The chain is built from TRBV7-3 and TRBJ1-2, with D possibly matching TRBD1 (6 bases). This CDR3 contains 17 residues. CDR1 SGHTA and CDR2 FQGTGA come from the germline V gene. Trimming removed 0 bases from V and 2 bases from J, with 16 bases in between. DNA for the CDR3: TGTGCCAGCAGCTTAACTAGGGTGGCAGGGGACAACTATGGCTACACCTTC. It codes for CASSLTRVAGDNYGYTF.

The chain carries TRBV3-1 (or the pseudogene TRBV3-2) and TRBJ1-2; 7 bases match TRBD1. The CDR3 runs to 14 residues. V was clipped by 0 bases and J by 7 bases; unmatched bases: 5. Per germline, CDR1 LGHDT and CDR2 YNNKEL (reference sequence). The CDR3 region is CASSQDSQGVGYTF. The CDR3 coding sequence is TGTGCCAGCAGCCAAGATAGCCAGGGGGTTGGCTACACCTTC.

This clone came up once. In DNA, the CDR3 is TGTGCCAGTAGCCTCACAGGGGGCTCGGCTTCCTACAATGAGCAGTTCTTC. It yields the protein CASSLTGGSASYNEQFF. The chain employs TRBV19 and TRBJ2-1, with TRBD1 identical over 9 bases. V shed 6 bases, J shed 1 base, and the junction held 10 bases outside the gene matches. CDR1 and CDR2 from the germline V gene are LNHDA and SQIVND (reference sequence). The CDR3 is 17 amino acids.

The J gene is TRBJ1-1, the V gene TRBV7-2, with a tentative D call TRBD1 (6 bases). The CDR3 contains 14 residues. The germline V gene has CDR1 SGHTA and CDR2 FQGNSA. The V end was cut by 2 bases, the J end by 7 bases, with 14 bases between. CDR3 sequence: CASSLNRLDSEAFF. CDR3 DNA sequence: TGTGCCAGCAGCTTAAATCGTTTGGACAGTGAAGCTTTCTTT.

This rearrangement joins TRBV6-2 or TRBV6-3 to TRBJ1-6; 10 positions agree with TRBD1. After removal of 5 bases from V and 7 bases from J, the junction contained 5 bases not matched to a gene. Per germline, CDR1 MNHEY and CDR2 SVGEGT. The CDR3 consists of 15 residues. The CDR3, as DNA: TGTGCCAGCAGTCTTCGGGACAGGGGAAATTCACCCCTCCACTTT. Translated: CASSLRDRGNSPLHF.

This sequence joins TRBV7-3 and TRBJ2-1, with 8 bases matching TRBD1. J was trimmed by 1 base and V by 5 bases; bases with no gene match: 4. The germline V gene encodes CDR1 SGHTA and CDR2 FQGTGA. This CDR3 contains 15 residues. CDR3 sequence: CASSRGQESYNEQFF. The CDR3 DNA reads as TGTGCCAGCAGCAGGGGACAGGAATCCTACAATGAGCAGTTCTTC.